This T cell receptor (beta chain) was sequenced in a study of cytomegalovirus exposure and HLA in healthy donors. Study overall: Counted in an early data release were about 86 million unique TCRs from HLA-typed donors.

The CDR3 consists of 14 residues. Germline loops: CDR1 MNHNS, CDR2 SASEGT. Unmatched junction bases numbered 5, after V lost 6 bases and J lost 7 bases. Points from the study as a whole: Indistinguishability led to the exclusion of some V segments, TRBV6-2 and TRBV6-3 included. Over 150 TCR beta chains were listed as cytomegalovirus-associated.

This clone was detected a few times. Its specificity is unknown. The PCR ran on 60 Vbeta and 13 Jbeta primers. Clones were read by immunoSEQ multiplex PCR, and TCRdb kept only the in-frame ones, dropping some. The table has approximately 250,000 clones, approximately 81% seen once; the top ten hold 0.2% to 0.25%. The sample taken for sequencing was PBMCs. The origin of this receptor is a girl aged 2 to 10 in good health and CMV-seronegative. The chain carries TRBV6-1 and TRBJ1-6; 8 bases fit TRBD1. In DNA form, the CDR3 reads TGTGCCAGCAGGAGACAGGGGAGGAATTCACCCCTCCACTTT. Translated, it gives CASRRQGRNSPLHF.